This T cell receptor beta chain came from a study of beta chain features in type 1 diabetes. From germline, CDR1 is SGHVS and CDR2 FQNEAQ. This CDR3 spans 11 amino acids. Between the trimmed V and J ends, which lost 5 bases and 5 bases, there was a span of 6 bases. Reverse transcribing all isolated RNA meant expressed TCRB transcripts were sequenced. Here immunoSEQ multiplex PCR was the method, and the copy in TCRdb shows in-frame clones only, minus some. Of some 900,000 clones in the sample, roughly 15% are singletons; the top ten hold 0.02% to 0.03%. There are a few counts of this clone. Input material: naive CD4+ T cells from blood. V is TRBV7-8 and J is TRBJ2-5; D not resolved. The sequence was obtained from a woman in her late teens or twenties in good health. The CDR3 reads CASSEQETQYF. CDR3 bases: TGTGCCAGCAGCGAGCAGGAGACCCAGTACTTC.